A single sample gave rise to the 4 T cell receptor beta chains below, sequenced in a study of cytomegalovirus exposure and HLA in healthy donors. Primers for the PCR totalled 60 Vbeta and 13 Jbeta. Only in-frame clones appear in the TCRdb table, and some are missing; sequencing was by immunoSEQ multiplex PCR. The table shows 200,000 to 250,000 clones, with 80% to 90% occurring only once. Specimen: PBMCs. These receptor sequences come from a man in his thirties or forties in good health and CMV-seronegative.

This clone was seen once. A read error may produce the germline difference seen at one junction end. This chain joins TRBV7-7 and TRBJ2-2; 8 bases align to TRBD2. Germline-derived CDR1 and CDR2 are SSHAT and FNYEAQ (reference sequence). The CDR3 consists of 15 residues. The CDR3 DNA is TGTGCTAGCAGCTTAGGGGCTAGCGGGACCGGGGAGCTGTTTTTT. This gives the protein CASSLGASGTGELFF.

The V gene is TRBV11-2, the J gene TRBJ1-4; D perhaps matches TRBD1 (5 bases). The V end lost 4 bases, the J end lost 10 bases, and 13 bases lay between the germline ends. In germline, CDR1 is SGHAT, CDR2 FQNNGV. The CDR3 sequence is 13 residues long. The CDR3 DNA follows: TGTGCCAGCAGCTCCCAGGGTTATGGAAAACTGTTTTTT. Translation: CASSSQGYGKLFF.

The V gene is TRBV7-2, the J gene TRBJ2-2, with a weak D call TRBD2 (6 bases). The CDR3 is 13 residues long. V gave up 6 bases and J gave up 6 bases, with 11 bases separating them. CDR1 SGHTA and CDR2 FQGNSA come from the germline V gene. CDR3 protein: CASSGGMPGELFF. DNA of the CDR3: TGTGCCAGCAGTGGGGGGATGCCCGGGGAGCTGTTTTTT.

This clone has only a few counts. The chain couples TRBV5-5 to TRBJ2-7; 9 bases fit TRBD1. Germline V gene data show CDR1 as SGHKS and CDR2 as YYEKEE (reference sequence). Trimming removed 2 bases from V and 5 bases from J; junction bases left unmatched: 11. The CDR3 covers 16 residues. CDR3 sequence (DNA): TGTGCCAGCAGCTTCGACGGGGACAGGGCGTACGACGAGCAGTACTTC. This codes for CASSFDGDRAYDEQYF.